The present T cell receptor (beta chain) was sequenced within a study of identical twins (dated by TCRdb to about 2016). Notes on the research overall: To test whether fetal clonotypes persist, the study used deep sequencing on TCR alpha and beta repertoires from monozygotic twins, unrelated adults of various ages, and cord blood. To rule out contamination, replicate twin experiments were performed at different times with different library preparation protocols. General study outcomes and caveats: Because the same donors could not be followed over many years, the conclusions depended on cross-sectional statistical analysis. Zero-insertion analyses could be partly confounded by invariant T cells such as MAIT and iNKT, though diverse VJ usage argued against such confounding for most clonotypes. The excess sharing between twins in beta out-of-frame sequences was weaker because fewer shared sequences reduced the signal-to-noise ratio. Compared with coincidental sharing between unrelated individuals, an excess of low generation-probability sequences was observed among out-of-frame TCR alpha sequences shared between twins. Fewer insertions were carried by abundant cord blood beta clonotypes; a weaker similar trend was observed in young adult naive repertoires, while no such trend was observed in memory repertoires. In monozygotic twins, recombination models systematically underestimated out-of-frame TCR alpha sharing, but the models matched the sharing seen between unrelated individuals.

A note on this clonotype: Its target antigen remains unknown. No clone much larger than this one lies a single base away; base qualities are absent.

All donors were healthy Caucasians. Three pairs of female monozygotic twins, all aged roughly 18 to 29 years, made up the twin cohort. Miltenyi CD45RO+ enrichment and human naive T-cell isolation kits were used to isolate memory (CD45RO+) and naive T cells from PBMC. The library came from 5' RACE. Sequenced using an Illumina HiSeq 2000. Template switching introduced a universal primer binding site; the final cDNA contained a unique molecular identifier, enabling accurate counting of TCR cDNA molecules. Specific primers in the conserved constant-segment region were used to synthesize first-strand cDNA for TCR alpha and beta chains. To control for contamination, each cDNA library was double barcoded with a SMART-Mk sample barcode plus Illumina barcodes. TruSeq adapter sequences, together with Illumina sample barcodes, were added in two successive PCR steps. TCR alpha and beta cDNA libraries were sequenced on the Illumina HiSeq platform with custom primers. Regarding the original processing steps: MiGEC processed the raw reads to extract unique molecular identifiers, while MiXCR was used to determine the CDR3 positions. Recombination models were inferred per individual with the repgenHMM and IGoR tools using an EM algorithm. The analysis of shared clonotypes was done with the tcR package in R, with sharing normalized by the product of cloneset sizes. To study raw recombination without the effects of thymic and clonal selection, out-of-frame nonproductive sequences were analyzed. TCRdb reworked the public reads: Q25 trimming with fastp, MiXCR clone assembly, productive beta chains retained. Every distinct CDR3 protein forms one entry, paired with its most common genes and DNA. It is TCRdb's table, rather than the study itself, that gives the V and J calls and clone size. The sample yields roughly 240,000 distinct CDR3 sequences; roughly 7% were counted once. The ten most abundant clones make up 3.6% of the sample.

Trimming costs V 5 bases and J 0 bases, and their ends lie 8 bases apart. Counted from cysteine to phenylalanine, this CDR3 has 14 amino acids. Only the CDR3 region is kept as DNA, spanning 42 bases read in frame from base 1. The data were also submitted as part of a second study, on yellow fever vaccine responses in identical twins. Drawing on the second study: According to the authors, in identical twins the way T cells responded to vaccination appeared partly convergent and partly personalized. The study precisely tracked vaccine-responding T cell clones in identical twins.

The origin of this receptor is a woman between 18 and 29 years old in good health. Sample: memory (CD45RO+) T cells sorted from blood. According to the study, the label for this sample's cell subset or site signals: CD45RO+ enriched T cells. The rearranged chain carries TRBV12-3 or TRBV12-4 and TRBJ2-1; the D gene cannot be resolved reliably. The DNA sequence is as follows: TGTGCCAGCAGTCCATGGAGCTCCTACAATGAGCAGTTCTTC. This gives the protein CASSPWSSYNEQFF.